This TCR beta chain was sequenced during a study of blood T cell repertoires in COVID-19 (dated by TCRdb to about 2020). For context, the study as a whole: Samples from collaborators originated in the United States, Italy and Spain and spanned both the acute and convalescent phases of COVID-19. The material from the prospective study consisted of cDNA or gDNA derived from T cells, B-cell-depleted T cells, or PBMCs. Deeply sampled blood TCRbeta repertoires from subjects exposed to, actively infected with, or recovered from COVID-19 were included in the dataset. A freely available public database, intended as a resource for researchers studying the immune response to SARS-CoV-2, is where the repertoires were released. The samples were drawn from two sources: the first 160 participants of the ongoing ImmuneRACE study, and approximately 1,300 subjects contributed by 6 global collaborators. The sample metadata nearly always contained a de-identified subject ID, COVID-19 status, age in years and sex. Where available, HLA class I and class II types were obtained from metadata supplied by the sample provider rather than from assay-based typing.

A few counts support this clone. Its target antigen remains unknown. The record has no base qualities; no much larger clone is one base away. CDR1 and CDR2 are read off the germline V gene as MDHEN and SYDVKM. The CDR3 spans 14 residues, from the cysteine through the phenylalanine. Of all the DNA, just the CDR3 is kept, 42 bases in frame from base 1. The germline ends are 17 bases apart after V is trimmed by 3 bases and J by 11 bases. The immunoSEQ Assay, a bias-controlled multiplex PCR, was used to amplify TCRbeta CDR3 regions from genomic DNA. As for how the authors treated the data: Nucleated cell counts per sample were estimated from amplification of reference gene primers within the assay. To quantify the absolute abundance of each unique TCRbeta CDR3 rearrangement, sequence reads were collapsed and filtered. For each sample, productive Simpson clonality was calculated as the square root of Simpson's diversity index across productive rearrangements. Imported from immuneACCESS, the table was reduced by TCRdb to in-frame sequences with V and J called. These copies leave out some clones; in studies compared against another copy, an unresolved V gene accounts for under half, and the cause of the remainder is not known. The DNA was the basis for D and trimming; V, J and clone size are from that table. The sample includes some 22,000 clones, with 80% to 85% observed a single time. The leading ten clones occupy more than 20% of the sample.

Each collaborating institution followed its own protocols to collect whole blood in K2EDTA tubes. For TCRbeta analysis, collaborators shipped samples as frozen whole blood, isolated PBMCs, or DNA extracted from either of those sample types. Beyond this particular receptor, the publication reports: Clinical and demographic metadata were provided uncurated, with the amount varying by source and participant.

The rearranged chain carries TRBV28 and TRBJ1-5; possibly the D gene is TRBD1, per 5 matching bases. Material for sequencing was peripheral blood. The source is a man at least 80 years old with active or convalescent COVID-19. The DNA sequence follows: TGTGCCAGCAGTTTCCAGGGAAGTTATGGGGCCCAGCATTTT. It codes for CASSFQGSYGAQHF.